Shown below are 27 T cell receptor beta chains from a single sample sequenced in a study of early T cells in non-severe SARS-CoV-2 infection. TCRdb fed the 5' RACE reads into MiXCR, producing one record per CDR3 protein. The data hold 50,000 to 70,000 distinct CDR3 sequences, with under 15% observed a single time. The sequencing input was whole blood. Receptor source: an adult who was a healthcare worker with PCR-confirmed SARS-CoV-2 infection or an uninfected control (not recorded which).

This chain links TRBV20-1 with TRBJ2-7, with D uncertain. Germline V gives CDR1 DFQATT, CDR2 SNEGSKA (reference sequence). The CDR3 totals 13 residues. Trimming removed 0 bases from V and 1 base from J, with 7 bases in between. The CDR3 coding sequence is TGCAGTGCTAGAGATCAGAATTCCTACGAGCAGTACTTC. This codes for CSARDQNSYEQYF.

The genes are TRBV12-5 and TRBJ2-4; D is possibly TRBD1 (7 bases). The V gene's germline CDR1 is LGHNT and CDR2 FRNRAP. The CDR3 extends over 18 amino acids. V was cut by 2 bases and J by 0 bases, with 17 bases left in between. The CDR3 coding sequence is TGTGCTAGTGGTTTGTTATTACAGGGGAGGAAAGCCAAAAACATTCAGTACTTC. Encoded protein: CASGLLLQGRKAKNIQYF.

This clonotype was seen ten or more times. The chain is built from TRBV11-3 and TRBJ2-1, with D perhaps TRBD1 (6 bases). Between the trimmed V and J ends, which lost 1 base and 4 bases, there was a span of 11 bases. The CDR3 has 15 residues. Looked up from germline, CDR1 is SGHNT and CDR2 is YENEEA. The CDR3 loop reads CASSLGGTRYNEQFF. CDR3 DNA sequence: TGTGCCAGCAGCTTAGGAGGGACAAGATACAATGAGCAGTTCTTC.

Ten or more counts support this clonotype. This chain joins TRBV2 and TRBJ2-1; D may be TRBD2 (6 bases). The V gene's germline CDR1 is SNHLY and CDR2 FYNNEI. This CDR3 has 15 amino acids. Trimming removed 6 bases from V and 2 bases from J, with 14 bases in between. The CDR3 here is CASRRRGGAYNEQFF. The CDR3 DNA follows: TGTGCCAGCAGGCGAAGAGGCGGGGCCTACAATGAGCAGTTCTTC.

The J gene is TRBJ1-1, the V gene TRBV6-1; the D is unclear. Trimming took 1 base from V and 4 from J, leaving 22 bases between them. CDR3 length: 18 amino acids. Germline CDR1 and CDR2: MNHNS and SASEGT. The CDR3 DNA is TGTGCCAGCAGTGAAGTTGTGCGTTGGGAAGGAGTAGGCACTGAAGCTTTCTTT. Amino acid sequence: CASSEVVRWEGVGTEAFF.

J is TRBJ1-2 and V is TRBV19; a possible D gene is TRBD1 (5 bases). CDR3 length: 15 residues. Germline CDR1 is LNHDA and CDR2 is SQIVND (reference sequence). V dropped 1 base and J dropped 2 bases, with 11 bases sitting between them. For the CDR3, the DNA is TGTGCCAGTAGTATAGCCCTGGGACGGAACTATGGCTACACCTTC. Translation: CASSIALGRNYGYTF. The full variable domain, with the rest looked up from reference TRBV19 and TRBJ1-2, is DGGITQSPKYLFRKEGQNVTLSCEQNLNHDAMYWYRQDPGQGLRLIYYSQIVNDFQKGDIAEGYSVSREKKESFPLTVTSAQKNPTAFYLCASSIALGRNYGYTFGSGTRLTVV.

This clonotype occurred many times. The chain has TRBV7-3 and TRBJ2-6; 7 bases line up with TRBD1. This CDR3 spans 17 amino acids. Germline CDR1 and CDR2: SGHTA and FQGTGA. Losses at the gene ends were 5 bases for V and 2 bases for J; bases not matched to a gene: 9. This CDR3 reads CASSKEGGATGANVLTF. Written as DNA, the CDR3 is TGTGCCAGCAGCAAAGAAGGGGGCGCGACTGGGGCCAACGTCCTGACTTTC. Based on the CDR3 plus reference TRBV7-3 and TRBJ2-6, the full variable domain is GAGVSQTPSNKVTEKGKYVELRCDPISGHTALYWYRQSLGQGPEFLIYFQGTGAADDSGLPNDRFFAVRPEGSVSTLKIQRTERGDSAVYLCASSKEGGATGANVLTFGAGSRLTVL.

This clonotype was seen a few times. This rearrangement joins TRBV29-1 to TRBJ1-5, with 7 nucleotides matching TRBD1. The trim removed 2 bases at V and 6 bases at J, leaving 4 bases unmatched. This CDR3 spans 13 amino acids. CDR1 is SQVTM and CDR2 is ANQGSEA in the germline V gene. CDR3 loop: CSVEQGVGQPQHF. CDR3 DNA sequence: TGCAGCGTTGAACAGGGGGTAGGTCAGCCCCAGCATTTT.

There are many counts of this clonotype. The chain joins TRBV30 to TRBJ2-2; perhaps TRBD2 as D (6 bases). The germline CDR1 and CDR2 sequences are GTSNPN and SVGIG (reference sequence). The V gene lost 4 bases and the J gene lost 4 bases, with 13 bases spanning the gap. The CDR3 has 14 residues. The CDR3: CAWNSGHSTGELFF. In DNA form, the CDR3 reads TGTGCCTGGAATAGCGGACATTCCACCGGGGAGCTGTTTTTT.

This clonotype was found a few times. J is TRBJ1-5 and V is TRBV28; D is unclear. The CDR3 is 12 amino acids. Germline CDR1 MDHEN, CDR2 SYDVKM. V was clipped by 3 bases and J by 7 bases, with 7 bases between them. CDR3 nucleotide sequence: TGTGCCAGCAGTTTCGAATGGCAGCCCCAGCATTTT. Translating gives CASSFEWQPQHF.

The J gene is TRBJ1-2, the V gene TRBV18; D remains ambiguous. The V end lost 1 base, the J end lost 4 bases, and 13 bases lay between the germline ends. In germline, CDR1 is KGHSH, CDR2 LQKENI. The CDR3 covers 15 residues. CDR3 loop: CASSPLREGSYGYTF. As DNA, the CDR3 is TGTGCCAGCTCACCACTCCGGGAAGGCTCCTATGGCTACACCTTC.

The rearrangement links TRBV11-2 to TRBJ2-3, with D possibly TRBD2 on 6 matching bases. Trimming left V 4 bases short and J 7 bases short, with 18 bases between. Germline CDR1 is SGHAT and CDR2 is FQNNGV. This CDR3 has 15 amino acids. The CDR3 nucleotides are TGTGCCAGCAGCTCGCCCCGGTCTAGCGTTCATACGCAGTATTTT. Protein product: CASSSPRSSVHTQYF.

This chain joins TRBV9 and TRBJ1-2, with unresolved D. The germline V gene has CDR1 SGDLS and CDR2 YYNGEE. This CDR3 is built from 12 residues. The V end was cut by 6 bases, the J end by 4 bases, with 10 bases between. CDR3 sequence: CASTREGYGYTF. CDR3 DNA: TGTGCCAGCACGAGGGAGGGCTATGGCTACACCTTC.

This clonotype was detected ten times or more. The chain joins TRBV5-5 to TRBJ2-7; TRBD1 matches 11 bases. The germline gives CDR1 SGHKS, CDR2 YYEKEE (reference sequence). This CDR3 has 14 amino acids. The junction had 3 bases not matched to a gene; V was cut back by 2 bases and J by 5 bases. CDR3 residues: CASSFGQGADEQYF. The CDR3 nucleotides read TGTGCCAGCAGCTTCGGACAGGGGGCTGACGAGCAGTACTTC.

This clonotype was detected many times. The chain links TRBV6-5 to TRBJ2-1; no definite D call. Looked up from germline, CDR1 is MNHEY and CDR2 is SVGAGI. The V and J ends lost 5 bases and 0 bases respectively, with 11 bases between them. CDR3 length: 15 amino acids. The CDR3 reads CASSHAPASYNEQFF. The CDR3 bases are TGTGCCAGCAGTCATGCGCCCGCCTCCTACAATGAGCAGTTCTTC.

Many counts were recorded for this clonotype. The chain is built from TRBV10-1 and TRBJ1-1, with D hard to call. CDR3 length equals 14 residues. The V end lost 4 bases, the J end lost 6 bases, and 15 bases lay between the germline ends. Germline-derived CDR1 and CDR2 are WNHNN and SYGVQD (reference sequence). In DNA, the CDR3 is TGCGCCAGCAGTGCTCGGAATTTTTGGGCTGAAGCTTTCTTT. This encodes CASSARNFWAEAFF.

This sequence joins TRBV19 and TRBJ2-5, with D uncertain. In germline, CDR1 is LNHDA, CDR2 SQIVND (reference sequence). The length of the CDR3 is 12 residues. Between the trimmed V and J ends, which lost 4 bases and 2 bases, there was a span of 5 bases. The chain's CDR3 is CASSRGQETQYF. CDR3 nucleotides: TGTGCCAGTAGTAGAGGTCAAGAGACCCAGTACTTC.

This clonotype came up a few times. The rearrangement links TRBV4-1 to TRBJ2-1; D is undetermined. The CDR3 contains 15 residues. The germline V and J ends were trimmed by 1 base and 0 bases, with 7 bases remaining between them. Germline-derived CDR1 and CDR2 are MGHRA and YSYEKL. The DNA of the CDR3 is TGCGCCAGCAGCCAAGTGGGTAGCTCCTACAATGAGCAGTTCTTC. Its protein is CASSQVGSSYNEQFF.

In this sample, this clonotype turned up many times. The chain has TRBV12-2 and TRBJ2-3. TRBV12-2 has pseudogene status. The CDR3 consists of 12 residues. The CDR3 DNA reads as TGTGCAAGTCGCTCTTGCACAGATACGCAGTATTTT. It yields the protein CASRSCTDTQYF.

This clonotype came up many times. This rearrangement joins TRBV7-2 to TRBJ2-3; the D gene is possibly TRBD1 (5 bases). Germline V lookup: CDR1 SGHTA, CDR2 FQGNSA. Between the trimmed V and J ends, which lost 5 bases and 2 bases, there was a span of 11 bases. The CDR3 has 14 residues. CDR3 in amino acids: CASSQGSATDTQYF. In nucleotides, the CDR3 is TGTGCCAGCAGCCAGGGAAGTGCCACAGATACGCAGTATTTT.

This clonotype was seen repeatedly, ten times or more. CDR3 amino acids: CSVEGSGGPYGYTF. In nucleotides, the CDR3 is TGCAGCGTTGAAGGCAGCGGAGGGCCCTATGGCTACACCTTC. The rearrangement uses TRBV29-1 and TRBJ1-2; D ambiguous. Trimming removed 1 base at V and 4 bases at J, with 13 bases between. Germline V gene lookup returns CDR1 SQVTM and CDR2 ANQGSEA. There are 14 residues in the CDR3.

The rearrangement joins TRBV15 to TRBJ2-7; TRBD2 matches 7 bases. The CDR3 runs to 15 residues. The junction had 6 bases not matched to a gene; V was cut back by 1 base and J by 3 bases. Germline lookup yields CDR1 LNHNV and CDR2 YYDKDF (reference sequence). CDR3 protein: CATSRAGGWGYEQYF. The DNA for the CDR3 is TGTGCCACCAGCAGAGCGGGAGGCTGGGGCTACGAGCAGTACTTC.

The V and J genes are TRBV29-1 and TRBJ2-2, with 14 positions matching TRBD2. The CDR3 runs 16 residues. Losses at the gene ends were 6 bases for V and 0 bases for J; bases not matched to a gene: 3. The germline V gene has CDR1 SQVTM and CDR2 ANQGSEA. CDR3 coding DNA: TGCAGCGTCAAGGGACTAGCGGGAGCGAACACCGGGGAGCTGTTTTTT. Translating gives CSVKGLAGANTGELFF.

This clonotype has a count of ten or more. The rearrangement uses TRBV5-1 and TRBJ2-1; 15 bases agree with TRBD2. The trim removed 1 base at V and 6 bases at J, leaving 8 bases unmatched. CDR3 length: 18 residues. Per the germline V gene, CDR1 is SGHRS and CDR2 is YFSETQ. This CDR3 reads CASSLSGLAGGLTNEQFF. The CDR3 DNA reads as TGCGCCAGCAGCTTGTCGGGACTAGCGGGAGGACTAACCAATGAGCAGTTCTTC.

This clonotype showed up just once. This may be a read error: a much more frequent sequence differs by one nucleotide. The chain has TRBV5-1 and TRBJ1-1; a possible D gene is TRBD1 (5 bases). Trimming shortened V by 0 bases and J by 3 bases, and 6 bases separated the two germline ends. Germline V gene data show CDR1 as SGHRS and CDR2 as YFSETQ. The CDR3 totals 13 residues. CDR3 protein: CASSLAGHTEAFF. The CDR3, as DNA: TGCGCCAGCAGCTTGGCAGGGCACACTGAAGCTTTCTTT.

This clonotype was seen many times. The chain uses TRBV5-1 and TRBJ2-7; TRBD2 matches 8 bases. Trimming took 4 bases from V and 0 from J; bases not matched to a gene: 3. Germline V gene lookup returns CDR1 SGHRS and CDR2 YFSETQ. The CDR3 contains 14 residues. CDR3 DNA: TGCGCCAGCAGCCCTAGCGGGTCCTCCTACGAGCAGTACTTC. Its protein is CASSPSGSSYEQYF.

The V call is TRBV27, the J call TRBJ2-7; perhaps TRBD2 as D (6 bases). Trimming took 6 bases from V and 2 from J, leaving 17 bases between them. Germline assignment: CDR1 MNHEY and CDR2 SMNVEV (reference sequence). The CDR3 extends over 15 amino acids. The CDR3 sequence is CASRTYGGRTYEQYF. The DNA of the CDR3 is TGTGCCAGCAGGACTTACGGTGGGAGGACCTACGAGCAGTACTTC.